These 32 T cell receptor beta chains came from one sample sequenced in a study of blood T cell repertoires in COVID-19. Libraries were prepared by immunoSEQ multiplex PCR; TCRdb keeps only in-frame clonotypes and omits some of them. Here the sample spans about 35,000 clones, roughly 78% being singletons. The sample consisted of peripheral blood. Receptors were obtained from a woman aged 70-85 years with acute or convalescent COVID-19.

V and J are TRBV24-1 and TRBJ2-2; TRBD1 matches 9 bases. The CDR3 has 16 residues. V shed 4 bases and J 3 bases; nucleotides not matched to a gene: 5. The germline V gene has CDR1 KGHDR and CDR2 SFDVKD. The DNA for the CDR3 is TGTGCCACCAGTGACGCGGACAGGGGCGACACCGGGGAGCTGTTTTTT. Protein product: CATSDADRGDTGELFF.

This clone was observed a handful of times. This chain joins TRBV5-5 and TRBJ2-4; 8 bases are shared with TRBD1. The CDR3 consists of 18 residues. Germline values: CDR1 SGHKS, CDR2 YYEKEE (reference sequence). The V gene end was trimmed by 4 bases and the J gene end by 3 bases; junction bases not matched to a gene: 15. CDR3: CASSANPPGQVNKNIQYF. The DNA for the CDR3 is TGTGCCAGCAGCGCCAATCCGCCGGGACAGGTTAACAAAAACATTCAGTACTTC.

The chain employs TRBV7-5 and TRBJ1-1; the table gives TRBD1 as D, unverified against the DNA. TRBV7-5 is a pseudogene segment. CDR3 length: 15 residues. The CDR3 sequence is CARSPRAAQGTGAFF. In nucleotides, the CDR3 is TGTGCCAGAAGCCCTCGGGCGGCTCAGGGTACGGGAGCTTTCTTT.

CDR3 in DNA: TGTGCCACCAGCAGAGATAATACGGATGGCTACACCTTC. Protein: CATSRDNTDGYTF. This chain links TRBV15 with TRBJ1-2; D unresolved. Trimming stripped 0 bases from V and 6 bases from J, with 8 bases between. Germline-derived CDR1 and CDR2 are LNHNV and YYDKDF (reference sequence). The CDR3 runs 13 residues.

The gene calls are TRBV28 and TRBJ2-6; a weak D match, TRBD2 (5 bases). CDR1 and CDR2 (germline): MDHEN, SYDVKM. V lost 9 bases, J lost 2 bases, and 14 bases lay in between. This CDR3 has 15 amino acids. The CDR3 region has the DNA TGTGCCAGTACTCCCGGAGGAACTGGGGCCAACGTCCTGACTTTC. This sequence encodes CASTPGGTGANVLTF.

The J gene is TRBJ2-5, the V gene TRBV29-1; D possibly corresponds to TRBD2 (6 bases). CDR3 length: 13 residues. With 3 bases removed from V and 2 bases from J, the gap between germline ends came to 10 bases. The germline CDR1 and CDR2 sequences are SQVTM and ANQGSEA. The CDR3 here is CSVDGRGQETQYF. The CDR3 DNA reads TGCAGCGTTGACGGGAGAGGACAAGAGACCCAGTACTTC.

This chain links TRBV6-5 with TRBJ1-5; D not resolved. This CDR3 has 15 amino acids. Trimming took 8 bases from V and 0 from J, leaving 14 bases between them. Per germline, CDR1 MNHEY and CDR2 SVGAGI. Here the CDR3 reads CASRMRAYSNQPQHF. CDR3 DNA sequence: TGTGCCAGCCGGATGAGGGCTTATAGCAATCAGCCCCAGCATTTT.

This chain joins TRBV6-2 or TRBV6-3 and TRBJ1-1; 7 nucleotides agree with TRBD1. Trimming at V came to 6 bases and at J to 11 bases, leaving 15 bases not matched to a gene. Looked up from germline, CDR1 is MNHEY and CDR2 is SVGEGT. The CDR3 length is 14 residues. CDR3 nucleotides: TGTGCCAGCAGCCACCTACAGGGGCCCCTAAGGGCTTTCTTT. Its translation: CASSHLQGPLRAFF.

The rearrangement uses TRBV7-2 and TRBJ2-3, with D unclear. In germline, CDR1 is SGHTA, CDR2 FQGNSA. Trimming stripped 1 base from V and 6 bases from J, with 8 bases between. The CDR3 sequence is 13 residues long. CDR3 DNA: TGTGCCAGCAGCTTAGACAGTGTGGATACGCAGTATTTT. Translating gives CASSLDSVDTQYF.

J is TRBJ2-5 and V is TRBV19; 7 bases agree with TRBD2. Germline CDR1 LNHDA, CDR2 SQIVND (reference sequence). The CDR3 contains 13 residues. After removal of 6 bases from V and 2 bases from J, the junction contained 3 bases not matched to a gene. DNA of the CDR3: TGTGCCAGTAGGGACGGGGGGCAAGAGACCCAGTACTTC. Translating it yields CASRDGGQETQYF.

The V gene is TRBV19, the J gene TRBJ1-5, with D possibly matching TRBD1 (5 bases). V shed 7 bases and J shed 7 bases, with 11 bases lying between them. This CDR3 is 12 amino acids long. Germline CDR1 is LNHDA and CDR2 is SQIVND (reference sequence). This CDR3 is CASTGVGQPQHF. The CDR3 bases are TGTGCCAGTACGGGGGTAGGGCAGCCCCAGCATTTT.

About this clone itself: Other DNA sequences from this sample encode an identical CDR3 as well. The chain has TRBV6-5 and TRBJ1-5; D uncertain. Per germline, CDR1 MNHEY and CDR2 SVGAGI. V lost 6 bases and J 0 bases, leaving 12 bases between the germline ends. CDR3 size: 15 residues. The CDR3 region is CASRIREYSNQPQHF. In nucleotides, the CDR3 is TGTGCCAGCAGAATTAGGGAGTATAGCAATCAGCCCCAGCATTTT.

V usage is TRBV29-1 and J usage is TRBJ2-5, with 10 bases lining up with TRBD1. V was pared by 8 bases and J by 2 bases, with 11 bases of the junction left unmatched. The CDR3 spans 15 residues. Germline V CDR1 and CDR2: SQVTM, ANQGSEA. CDR3 sequence (DNA): TGCAGCTGCCGGACAGGGGGTATGAAGCAAGAGACCCAGTACTTC. It is translated as CSCRTGGMKQETQYF. Combining the CDR3 with reference TRBV29-1 and TRBJ2-5 gives the whole variable domain SAVISQKPSRDICQRGTSLTIQCQVDSQVTMMFWYRQQPGQSLTLIATANQGSEATYESGFVIDKFPISRPNLTFSTLTVSNMSPEDSSIYLCSCRTGGMKQETQYFGPGTRLLVL.

This rearrangement joins TRBV3-1 (or the pseudogene TRBV3-2) to TRBJ2-5; 12 positions agree with TRBD2. The germline CDR1 and CDR2 sequences are LGHDT and YNNKEL (reference sequence). With V trimmed by 1 base and J by 4 bases, 4 bases remained unmatched. This CDR3 is built from 16 residues. Here the CDR3 reads CASSQGLAGGRETQYF. The CDR3 bases are TGTGCCAGCAGCCAAGGTCTAGCGGGGGGGCGAGAGACCCAGTACTTC.

The genes are TRBV5-4 and TRBJ2-1; D may be TRBD1 (6 bases). V was clipped by 5 bases and J by 6 bases, with 12 bases between them. Germline CDR1 reads SGHNT; CDR2 reads YYREEE (reference sequence). The CDR3 totals 13 residues. The CDR3 loop is CASSLQGGNEQFF. CDR3 DNA sequence: TGTGCCAGCAGTTTACAGGGTGGCAATGAGCAGTTCTTC.

V usage is TRBV5-4 and J usage is TRBJ2-7; the match to TRBD2 covers 15 bases. The V gene's germline CDR1 is SGHNT and CDR2 YYREEE (reference sequence). This CDR3 has 17 residues. V trimming: 4 bases; J trimming: 0 bases; junction bases outside the gene matches: 5. CDR3 loop: CASSTGLAGGGSYEQYF. The CDR3 DNA follows: TGTGCCAGCAGCACTGGACTAGCGGGGGGGGGCTCCTACGAGCAGTACTTC. Variable domain in full (rest from reference TRBV5-4 and TRBJ2-7): ETGVTQSPTHLIKTRGQQVTLRCSSQSGHNTVSWYQQALGQGPQFIFQYYREEENGRGNFPPRFSGLQFPNYSSELNVNALELDDSALYLCASSTGLAGGGSYEQYFGPGTRLTVT.

The chain is built from TRBV9 and TRBJ2-7; tentatively, D is TRBD1 (7 bases). This CDR3 has 14 amino acids. The ends were cut back, 4 bases at V and 2 bases at J, with 13 bases in the middle. In germline, CDR1 is SGDLS, CDR2 YYNGEE. The CDR3 region is CASSWRDSPYEQYF. In DNA form, the CDR3 reads TGTGCCAGCAGCTGGCGGGACAGCCCCTACGAGCAGTACTTC.

The chain couples TRBV12-5 to TRBJ1-2; D gene unclear. The CDR3 consists of 14 residues. Trimming stripped 7 bases from V and 3 bases from J, with 15 bases between. From germline, CDR1 is LGHNT and CDR2 FRNRAP. As DNA, the CDR3 is TGTGCTAGTGCCCTAGACGGCGGGTACTATGGCTACACCTTC. Protein: CASALDGGYYGYTF.

V is TRBV4-1 and J is TRBJ2-3; D is perhaps TRBD2 (5 bases). The length of the CDR3 is 16 residues. Germline V CDR1 and CDR2: MGHRA, YSYEKL. V gave up 4 bases and J gave up 4 bases, with 18 bases separating them. DNA for the CDR3: TGCGCCAGCAGCCCACACACTGGACTTGAGGCAGATACGCAGTATTTT. The encoded protein is CASSPHTGLEADTQYF.

The chain is built from TRBV27 and TRBJ1-1; D not resolved. Germline CDR1 reads MNHEY; CDR2 reads SMNVEV (reference sequence). The CDR3 is made up of 15 amino acids. V lost 1 base to trimming and J lost 5 bases, with 14 bases between them. The CDR3 protein is CASSLWLGNRTEAFF. The CDR3 DNA follows: TGTGCCAGCAGTTTATGGTTGGGCAACAGAACTGAAGCTTTCTTT.

This chain uses TRBV6-2 or TRBV6-3 with TRBJ1-5; a weak D match, TRBD1 (5 bases). This CDR3 is built from 15 residues. Germline V gene lookup returns CDR1 MNHEY and CDR2 SVGEGT. V lost 5 bases, J lost 2 bases, and 13 bases lay in between. The CDR3 DNA reads TGTGCCAGCAGTGCAGGGTCCGTGGGCAATCAGCCCCAGCATTTT. Translation: CASSAGSVGNQPQHF.

The J gene is TRBJ2-5, the V gene TRBV5-1, with a possible D match to TRBD2 (6 bases). Germline assignment: CDR1 SGHRS and CDR2 YFSETQ. CDR3 size: 19 residues. Trimming cost V 0 bases and J 0 bases, with 21 bases left between them. In nucleotides, the CDR3 is TGCGCCAGCAGCTTGGCCCCCGCGGCGGGGCGGAAGAACCAAGAGACCCAGTACTTC. This sequence encodes CASSLAPAAGRKNQETQYF.

This chain connects TRBV7-2 to TRBJ2-3, with TRBD1 identical over 8 bases. This CDR3 spans 14 amino acids. J lost 6 bases, V lost 4 bases, and 6 bases had no gene match. Germline V lookup: CDR1 SGHTA, CDR2 FQGNSA. The CDR3 loop reads CASSSRTGPDTQYF. In nucleotides, the CDR3 is TGTGCCAGCAGCTCTAGGACAGGGCCGGATACGCAGTATTTT.

This chain links TRBV11-2 with TRBJ1-2; tentative D call: TRBD1 (5 bases). Germline V lookup: CDR1 SGHAT, CDR2 FQNNGV. Trimming took 0 bases from V and 7 from J, leaving 9 bases between them. The CDR3 runs 13 residues. CDR3 sequence: CASSLDGGGGYTF. The CDR3 DNA is TGTGCCAGCAGCTTAGATGGCGGGGGTGGCTACACCTTC.

Many counts were recorded for this clone. The V gene is TRBV6-2 or TRBV6-3, the J gene TRBJ1-2; the D gene is possibly TRBD1 (5 bases). CDR1 is MNHEY, CDR2 SVGEGT, per germline. CDR3 length: 13 amino acids. V lost 5 bases, J lost 1 base, and 8 bases lay in between. CDR3 coding DNA: TGTGCCAGCAGTGACAGTATTAACTATGGCTACACCTTC. Translating it yields CASSDSINYGYTF.

The chain carries TRBV7-2 and TRBJ2-4, with 11 bases matching TRBD2. CDR1 is SGHTA, CDR2 FQGNSA, per germline. V dropped 2 bases and J dropped 2; count of bases not matched to a gene: 5. CDR3 length: 17 amino acids. CDR3 nucleotides: TGTGCCAGCAGCTTAAGCCTAGCGGGGGGATCCAAAAACATTCAGTACTTC. This sequence encodes CASSLSLAGGSKNIQYF. Combining the CDR3 with reference TRBV7-2 and TRBJ2-4 gives the whole variable domain GAGVSQSPSNKVTEKGKDVELRCDPISGHTALYWYRQSLGQGLEFLIYFQGNSAPDKSGLPSDRFSAERTGGSVSTLTIQRTQQEDSAVYLCASSLSLAGGSKNIQYFGAGTRLSVL.

This rearrangement joins TRBV21-1 to TRBJ2-3; TRBD1 is the table's D call, not checked against the DNA. TRBV21-1 is assigned pseudogene status. This CDR3 is 12 amino acids long. The CDR3 is CARGGSADTQYF. CDR3 bases: TGTGCCAGAGGGGGCAGTGCAGATACGCAGTATTTT.

The chain recombines TRBV28 with TRBJ1-2; D might be TRBD1 (5 bases). The V end lost 6 bases, the J end lost 8 bases, and 10 bases lay between the germline ends. In germline, CDR1 is MDHEN, CDR2 SYDVKM. The CDR3 is 11 amino acids. In DNA, the CDR3 is TGTGCCAGCAGACAGGACGAAGGCTACACCTTC. Protein product: CASRQDEGYTF.

This clone was counted only a few times. The chain carries TRBV15 and TRBJ2-3; TRBD1 is a possible D gene (5 bases). V dropped 1 base and J dropped 3 bases, with 11 bases sitting between them. The CDR3 has 15 amino acids. The germline V gene has CDR1 LNHNV and CDR2 YYDKDF (reference sequence). The CDR3 DNA reads as TGTGCCACCAGCAGAGCCGGCAGGGCGACAGATACGCAGTATTTT. Translating gives CATSRAGRATDTQYF. Complete variable domain (other parts from reference TRBV15 and TRBJ2-3): DAMVIQNPRYQVTQFGKPVTLSCSQTLNHNVMYWYQQKSSQAPKLLFHYYDKDFNNEADTPDNFQSRRPNTSFCFLDIRSPGLGDTAMYLCATSRAGRATDTQYFGPGTRLTVL.

This rearrangement joins TRBV11-2 to TRBJ2-7; 16 bases line up with TRBD2. In germline, CDR1 is SGHAT, CDR2 FQNNGV. This CDR3 has 16 amino acids. Losses at the gene ends were 5 bases for V and 3 bases for J; bases not matched to a gene: 4. CDR3 sequence reads: CASSPGLAGGYYEQYF. The CDR3 coding sequence is TGTGCCAGCAGCCCGGGACTAGCGGGGGGGTACTACGAGCAGTACTTC.

The chain is built from TRBV18 and TRBJ1-2; D call uncertain. The CDR3 covers 13 residues. Between the trimmed V and J ends, which lost 4 bases and 2 bases, there was a span of 8 bases. Germline CDR1 and CDR2: KGHSH and LQKENI. The CDR3 is CASSRGQNYGYTF. The CDR3, as DNA: TGTGCCAGCTCACGAGGGCAGAACTATGGCTACACCTTC.

This clone was detected only once. The genes are TRBV27 and TRBJ2-6; D remains ambiguous. Trimming stripped 9 bases from V and 4 bases from J, with 10 bases between. Germline CDR1 and CDR2: MNHEY and SMNVEV (reference sequence). There are 13 residues in the CDR3. CDR3 nucleotides: TGTGCCAGTTCAGGCTACGGGGCCAACGTCCTGACTTTC. Its translation is CASSGYGANVLTF. Full variable domain (rest looked up from reference TRBV27 and TRBJ2-6): EAQVTQNPRYLITVTGKKLTVTCSQNMNHEYMSWYRQDPGLGLRQIYYSMNVEVTDKGDVPEGYKVSRKEKRNFPLILESPSPNQTSLYFCASSGYGANVLTFGAGSRLTVL.